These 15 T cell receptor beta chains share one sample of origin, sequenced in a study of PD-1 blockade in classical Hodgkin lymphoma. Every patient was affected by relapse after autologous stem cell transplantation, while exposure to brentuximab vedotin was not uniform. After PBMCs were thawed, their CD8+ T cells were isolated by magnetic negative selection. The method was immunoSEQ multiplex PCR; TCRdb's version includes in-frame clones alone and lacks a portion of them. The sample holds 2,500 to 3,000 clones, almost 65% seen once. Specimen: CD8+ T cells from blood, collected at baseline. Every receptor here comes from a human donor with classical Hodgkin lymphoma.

CDR3 sequence: CASSPGGGGFGYTF. In DNA, the CDR3 is TGTGCCAGCAGTCCGGGGGGAGGGGGCTTTGGCTACACCTTC. The gene calls are TRBV27 and TRBJ1-2; 7 nucleotides line up with TRBD1. CDR1 and CDR2 from the germline V gene are MNHEY and SMNVEV (reference sequence). The V gene end was trimmed by 5 bases and the J gene end by 7 bases; junction bases not matched to a gene: 10. This CDR3 is 14 amino acids long.

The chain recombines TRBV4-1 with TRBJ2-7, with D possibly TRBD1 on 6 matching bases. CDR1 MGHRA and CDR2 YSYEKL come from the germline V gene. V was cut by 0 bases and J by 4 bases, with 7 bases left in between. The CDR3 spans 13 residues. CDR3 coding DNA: TGCGCCAGCAGCCAAGATAGGGGGTACGAGCAGTACTTC. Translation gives CASSQDRGYEQYF.

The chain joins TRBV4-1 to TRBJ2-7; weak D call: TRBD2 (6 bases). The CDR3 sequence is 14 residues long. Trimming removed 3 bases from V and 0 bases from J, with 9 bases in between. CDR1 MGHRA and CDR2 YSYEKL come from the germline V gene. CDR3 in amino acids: CASSQAGRSYEQYF. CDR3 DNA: TGCGCCAGCAGCCAGGCGGGGCGCTCCTACGAGCAGTACTTC.

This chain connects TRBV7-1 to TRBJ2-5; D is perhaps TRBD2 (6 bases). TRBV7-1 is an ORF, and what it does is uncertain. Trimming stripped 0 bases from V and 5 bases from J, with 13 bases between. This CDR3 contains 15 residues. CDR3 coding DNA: TGTGCCAGCAGCTCAGCGCGGGGTCTCGGGGAGACCCAGTACTTC. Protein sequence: CASSSARGLGETQYF.

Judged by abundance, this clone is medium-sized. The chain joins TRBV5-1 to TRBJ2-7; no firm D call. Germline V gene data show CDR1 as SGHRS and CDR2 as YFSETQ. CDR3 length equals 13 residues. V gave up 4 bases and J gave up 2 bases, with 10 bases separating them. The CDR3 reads CASSDTPTYEQYF. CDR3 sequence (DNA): TGCGCCAGCAGCGATACGCCTACCTACGAGCAGTACTTC.

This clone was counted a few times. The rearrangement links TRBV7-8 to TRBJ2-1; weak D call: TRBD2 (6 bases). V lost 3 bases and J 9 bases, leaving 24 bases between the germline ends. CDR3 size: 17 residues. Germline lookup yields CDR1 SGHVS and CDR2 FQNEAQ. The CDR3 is CASSFGDSGKGFGEQFF. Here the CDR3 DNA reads TGTGCCAGCAGCTTTGGGGATAGCGGTAAAGGCTTCGGTGAGCAGTTCTTC.

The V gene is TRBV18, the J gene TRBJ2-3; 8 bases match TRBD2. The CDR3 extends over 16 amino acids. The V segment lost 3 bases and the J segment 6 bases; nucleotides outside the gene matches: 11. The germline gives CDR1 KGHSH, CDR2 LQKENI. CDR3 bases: TGTGCCAGCTCACCCCCGAGTAGCGGGAATGGGGATACGCAGTATTTT. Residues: CASSPPSSGNGDTQYF.

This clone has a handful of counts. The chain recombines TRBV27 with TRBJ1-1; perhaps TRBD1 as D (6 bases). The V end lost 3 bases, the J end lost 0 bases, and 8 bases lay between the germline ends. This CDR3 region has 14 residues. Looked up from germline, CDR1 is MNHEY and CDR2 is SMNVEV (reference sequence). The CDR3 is CASSLQGLNTEAFF. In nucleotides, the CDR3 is TGTGCCAGCAGTTTGCAGGGGCTGAACACTGAAGCTTTCTTT.

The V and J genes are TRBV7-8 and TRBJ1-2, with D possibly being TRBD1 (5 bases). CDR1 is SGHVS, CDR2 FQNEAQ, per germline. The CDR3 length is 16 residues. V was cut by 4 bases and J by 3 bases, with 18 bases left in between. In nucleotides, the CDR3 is TGTGCCAGCAGCTCCTCCTTTTCAGGGATAGACTATGGCTACACCTTC. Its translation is CASSSSFSGIDYGYTF.

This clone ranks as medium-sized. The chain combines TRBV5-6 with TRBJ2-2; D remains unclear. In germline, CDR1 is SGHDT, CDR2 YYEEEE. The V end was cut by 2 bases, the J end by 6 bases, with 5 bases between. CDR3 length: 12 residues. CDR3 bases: TGTGCCAGCAGCTTCCGGCCCGGGGAGCTGTTTTTT. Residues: CASSFRPGELFF. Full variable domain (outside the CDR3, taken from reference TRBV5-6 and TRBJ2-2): DAGVTQSPTHLIKTRGQQVTLRCSPKSGHDTVSWYQQALGQGPQFIFQYYEEEERQRGNFPDRFSGHQFPNYSSELNVNALLLGDSALYLCASSFRPGELFFGEGSRLTVL.

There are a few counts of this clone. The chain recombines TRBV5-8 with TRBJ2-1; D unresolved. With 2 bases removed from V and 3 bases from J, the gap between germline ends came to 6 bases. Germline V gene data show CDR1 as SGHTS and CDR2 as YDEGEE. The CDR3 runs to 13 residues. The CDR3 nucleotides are TGTGCCAGCAGCTTAGGGCACTACAATGAGCAGTTCTTC. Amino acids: CASSLGHYNEQFF.

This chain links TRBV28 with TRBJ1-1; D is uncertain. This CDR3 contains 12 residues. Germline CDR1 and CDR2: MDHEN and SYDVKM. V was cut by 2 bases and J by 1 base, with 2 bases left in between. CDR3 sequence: CASSLGNTEAFF. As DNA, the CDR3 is TGTGCCAGCAGTTTAGGGAACACTGAAGCTTTCTTT.

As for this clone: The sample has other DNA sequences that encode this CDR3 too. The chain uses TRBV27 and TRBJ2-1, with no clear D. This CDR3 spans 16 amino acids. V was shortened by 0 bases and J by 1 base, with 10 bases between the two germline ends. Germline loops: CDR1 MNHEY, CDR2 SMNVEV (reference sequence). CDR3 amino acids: CASSLSSASSYNEQFF. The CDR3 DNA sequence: TGTGCCAGCAGTTTATCGAGCGCCAGTTCCTACAATGAGCAGTTCTTC.

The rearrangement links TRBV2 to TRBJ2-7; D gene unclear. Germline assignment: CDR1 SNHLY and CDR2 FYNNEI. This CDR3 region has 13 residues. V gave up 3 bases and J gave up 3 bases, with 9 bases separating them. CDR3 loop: CASSDRTGYEQYF. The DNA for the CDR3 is TGTGCCAGCAGTGACCGGACCGGCTACGAGCAGTACTTC.

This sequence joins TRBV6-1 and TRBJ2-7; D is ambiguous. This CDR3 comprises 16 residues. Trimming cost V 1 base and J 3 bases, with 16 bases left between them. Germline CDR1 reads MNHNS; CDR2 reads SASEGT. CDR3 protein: CASSEDSVFVGYEQYF. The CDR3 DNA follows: TGTGCCAGCAGTGAAGACTCCGTGTTCGTAGGCTACGAGCAGTACTTC.